This record concerns one T cell receptor (beta chain) sequence. The table came from immunoSEQ multiplex PCR; TCRdb's copy has only in-frame clones and leaves some out. The sample has about 30,000 clones, approximately 91% seen once. The entry originates in a study of T cell changes during pregnancy in multiple sclerosis. Germline V lookup: CDR1 SGHVS, CDR2 FQNEAQ. The CDR3 has 16 amino acids. The ends were cut back, 5 bases at V and 0 bases at J, with 15 bases in the middle. The sequence was obtained from a female donor in good health, enrolled as a control in a pregnancy study. The sample in question was peripheral blood, obtained in the second trimester of pregnancy. The genes are TRBV7-8 and TRBJ2-3, with D perhaps matching TRBD2 (6 bases). The CDR3: CASSDQRAPSTDTQYF. DNA of the CDR3: TGTGCCAGCAGCGATCAGCGGGCCCCTAGCACAGATACGCAGTATTTT.